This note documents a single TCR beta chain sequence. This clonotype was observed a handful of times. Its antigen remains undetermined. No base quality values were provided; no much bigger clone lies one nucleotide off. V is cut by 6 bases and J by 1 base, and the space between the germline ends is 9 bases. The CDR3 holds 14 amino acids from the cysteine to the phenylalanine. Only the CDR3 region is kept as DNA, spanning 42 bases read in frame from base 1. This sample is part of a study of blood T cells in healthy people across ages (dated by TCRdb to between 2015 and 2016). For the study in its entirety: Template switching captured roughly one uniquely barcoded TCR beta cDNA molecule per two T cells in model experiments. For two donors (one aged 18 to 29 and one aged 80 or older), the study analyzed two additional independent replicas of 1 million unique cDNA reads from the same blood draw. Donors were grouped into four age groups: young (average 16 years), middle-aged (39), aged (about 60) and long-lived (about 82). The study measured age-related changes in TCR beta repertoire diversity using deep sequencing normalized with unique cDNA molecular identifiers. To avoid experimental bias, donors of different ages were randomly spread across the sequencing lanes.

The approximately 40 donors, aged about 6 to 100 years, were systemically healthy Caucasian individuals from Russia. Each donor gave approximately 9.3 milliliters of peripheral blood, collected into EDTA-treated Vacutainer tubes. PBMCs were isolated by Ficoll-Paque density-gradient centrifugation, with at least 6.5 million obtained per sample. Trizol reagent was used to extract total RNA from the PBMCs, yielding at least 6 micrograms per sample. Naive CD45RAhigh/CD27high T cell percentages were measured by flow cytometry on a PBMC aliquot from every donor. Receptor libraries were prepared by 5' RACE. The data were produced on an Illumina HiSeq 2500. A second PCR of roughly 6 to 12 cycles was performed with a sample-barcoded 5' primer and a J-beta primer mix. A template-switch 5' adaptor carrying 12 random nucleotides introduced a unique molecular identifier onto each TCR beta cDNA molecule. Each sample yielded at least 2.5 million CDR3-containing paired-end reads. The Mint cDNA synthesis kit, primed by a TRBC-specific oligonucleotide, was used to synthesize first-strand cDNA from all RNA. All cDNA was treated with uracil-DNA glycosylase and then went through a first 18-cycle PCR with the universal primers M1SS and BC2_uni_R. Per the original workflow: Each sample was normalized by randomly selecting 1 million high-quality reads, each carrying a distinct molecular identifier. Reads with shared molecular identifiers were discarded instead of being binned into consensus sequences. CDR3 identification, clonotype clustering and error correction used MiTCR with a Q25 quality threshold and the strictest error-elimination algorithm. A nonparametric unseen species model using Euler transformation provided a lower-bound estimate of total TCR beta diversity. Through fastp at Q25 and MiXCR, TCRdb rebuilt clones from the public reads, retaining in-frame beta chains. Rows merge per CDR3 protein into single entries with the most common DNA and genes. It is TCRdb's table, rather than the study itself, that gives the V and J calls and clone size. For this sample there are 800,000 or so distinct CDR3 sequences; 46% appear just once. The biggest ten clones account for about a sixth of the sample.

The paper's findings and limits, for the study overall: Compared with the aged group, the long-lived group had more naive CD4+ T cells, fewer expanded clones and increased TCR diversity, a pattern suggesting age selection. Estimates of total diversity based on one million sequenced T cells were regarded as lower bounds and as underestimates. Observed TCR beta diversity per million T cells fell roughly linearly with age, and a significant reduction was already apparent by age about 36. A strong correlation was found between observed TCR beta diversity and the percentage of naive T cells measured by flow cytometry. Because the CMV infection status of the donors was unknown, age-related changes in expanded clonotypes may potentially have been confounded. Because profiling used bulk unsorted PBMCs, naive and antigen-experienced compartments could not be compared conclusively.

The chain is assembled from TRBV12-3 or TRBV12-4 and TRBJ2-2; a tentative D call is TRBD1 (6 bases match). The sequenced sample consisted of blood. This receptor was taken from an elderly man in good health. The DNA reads TGTGCCAGCAGGATGACAGGGAACACCGGGGAGCTGTTTTTT. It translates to CASRMTGNTGELFF.